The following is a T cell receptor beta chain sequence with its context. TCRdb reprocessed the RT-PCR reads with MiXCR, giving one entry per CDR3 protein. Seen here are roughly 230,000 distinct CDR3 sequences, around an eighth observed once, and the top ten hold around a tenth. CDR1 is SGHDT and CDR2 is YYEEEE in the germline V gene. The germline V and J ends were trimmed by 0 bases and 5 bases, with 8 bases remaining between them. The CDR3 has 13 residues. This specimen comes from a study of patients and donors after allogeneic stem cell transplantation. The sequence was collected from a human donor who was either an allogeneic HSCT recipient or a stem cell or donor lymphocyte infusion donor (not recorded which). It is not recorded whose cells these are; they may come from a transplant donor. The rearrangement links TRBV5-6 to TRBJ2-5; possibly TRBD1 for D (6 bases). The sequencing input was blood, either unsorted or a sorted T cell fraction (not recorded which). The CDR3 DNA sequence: TGTGCCAGCAGCTTGGACAGGGCCGAGACCCAGTACTTC. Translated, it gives CASSLDRAETQYF.